The 19 T cell receptor beta chains given below trace back to one sample, sequenced in a study of blood T cell repertoires in COVID-19. Sequencing was performed with immunoSEQ multiplex PCR; in TCRdb, only in-frame clones are kept and a portion is missing. The table lists roughly 200,000 clones, under 90% of them singletons, with around 21% in the top ten. The source material was peripheral blood. These receptors were taken from a human donor in a cohort sampled during active COVID-19.

The chain has TRBV6-5 and TRBJ1-5; TRBD1 is a possible D gene (6 bases). Trimming cost V 7 bases and J 5 bases, with 12 bases left between them. The germline V gene has CDR1 MNHEY and CDR2 SVGAGI. This CDR3 comprises 13 residues. CDR3 in DNA: TGTGCCAGCAACATGGACAGTGATCAGCCCCAGCATTTT. Translation: CASNMDSDQPQHF.

On this clone itself: Germline and junction disagree at one end, which may indicate a read error. The rearrangement joins TRBV11-2 to TRBJ2-4; 7 nucleotides align to TRBD1. The CDR3 has 11 residues. Germline loops: CDR1 SGHAT, CDR2 FQNNGV. The CDR3: CASSPGTVAHF. In DNA form, the CDR3 reads TGTGCCAGCAGCCCCGGGACAGTAGCACACTTC.

This chain links TRBV7-2 with TRBJ2-1, with D perhaps TRBD2 (5 bases). V lost 2 bases and J 4 bases, leaving 12 bases between the germline ends. In germline, CDR1 is SGHTA, CDR2 FQGNSA. The CDR3 contains 15 residues. The CDR3 loop reads CASSLHRDRYNEQFF. DNA for the CDR3: TGTGCCAGCAGCTTACATCGGGATAGGTACAATGAGCAGTTCTTC.

The chain is built from TRBV10-1 and TRBJ1-1; D uncertain. The V end lost 10 bases, the J end lost 6 bases, and 12 bases lay between the germline ends. Germline CDR1 reads WNHNN; CDR2 reads SYGVQD (reference sequence). CDR3 length: 11 residues. The CDR3 DNA follows: TGCGCCATCCGGAGGGTCGCTGAAGCTTTCTTT. Translated: CAIRRVAEAFF.

The rearrangement joins TRBV18 to TRBJ1-1, with D perhaps TRBD1 (5 bases). Germline lookup yields CDR1 KGHSH and CDR2 LQKENI. Trimming took 6 bases from V and 2 from J, leaving 16 bases between them. The CDR3 sequence is 15 residues long. The CDR3 sequence: CASSFRQPLNTEAFF. The DNA for the CDR3 is TGTGCCAGCTCTTTTCGACAGCCCTTAAACACTGAAGCTTTCTTT.

V is TRBV19 and J is TRBJ1-1, with unresolved D. The CDR3 is 14 residues long. V lost 0 bases to trimming and J lost 0 bases, with 5 bases between them. In germline, CDR1 is LNHDA, CDR2 SQIVND (reference sequence). The CDR3 loop reads CASSIDGMNTEAFF. For the CDR3, the DNA is TGTGCCAGTAGTATAGACGGGATGAACACTGAAGCTTTCTTT.

The chain employs TRBV9 and TRBJ2-5, with a tentative D call TRBD2 (6 bases). The CDR3 covers 15 residues. V gave up 2 bases and J gave up 0 bases, with 11 bases separating them. Germline-derived CDR1 and CDR2 are SGDLS and YYNGEE. As DNA, the CDR3 is TGTGCCAGCAGCGTCGGGGCGGGGAACCAAGAGACCCAGTACTTC. Its translation is CASSVGAGNQETQYF.

The chain couples TRBV27 to TRBJ2-5; perhaps TRBD2 as D (7 bases). Germline assignment: CDR1 MNHEY and CDR2 SMNVEV (reference sequence). V was clipped by 4 bases and J by 4 bases, with 16 bases between them. The CDR3 extends over 15 amino acids. In DNA form, the CDR3 reads TGTGCCAGCAGTTCCTGGATCGGGGGGCTAGAGACCCAGTACTTC. It is translated as CASSSWIGGLETQYF.

In the case of this clone: The limits of the CDR3 on the DNA are not certain, so only TCRdb's listed CDR3 is given. The genes are TRBV2 and TRBJ2-5; the table's D call TRBD2 went unverified against the DNA. The length of the CDR3 is 13 amino acids, counting both ends. Germline CDR1 and CDR2: SNHLY and FYNNEI. The CDR3 region is CASILGGSGTQYF.

The chain links TRBV18 to TRBJ2-1; 11 bases line up with TRBD2. Trimming at V came to 0 bases and at J to 5 bases, leaving 3 bases not matched to a gene. There are 16 residues in the CDR3. CDR1 and CDR2 (germline): KGHSH, LQKENI. This chain's CDR3 is CASSPPSSGRNNEQFF. CDR3 nucleotides: TGTGCCAGCTCACCACCGTCTAGCGGGAGGAACAATGAGCAGTTCTTC.

The sample holds one count of this clone. J is TRBJ2-2 and V is TRBV3-1 (or the pseudogene TRBV3-2); 7 positions match TRBD1. The CDR3 length is 16 residues. J was trimmed by 3 bases and V by 1 base; bases with no gene match: 5. Germline-derived CDR1 and CDR2 are LGHDT and YNNKEL (reference sequence). In DNA form, the CDR3 reads TGTGCCAGCAGCCAAGTAGAGACAGGGTACACCGGGGAGCTGTTTTTT. It specifies CASSQVETGYTGELFF.

The genes are TRBV28 and TRBJ2-7; D might be TRBD1 (6 bases). Germline values: CDR1 MDHEN, CDR2 SYDVKM. Trimming stripped 6 bases from V and 0 bases from J, with 15 bases between. The CDR3 length is 15 residues. Written as DNA, the CDR3 is TGTGCCAGCAGCCCTGGTGGACAGAACTCCTACGAGCAGTACTTC. This translates into CASSPGGQNSYEQYF.

V usage is TRBV19 and J usage is TRBJ1-5, with D perhaps TRBD1 (5 bases). The CDR3 spans 14 residues. V was clipped by 7 bases and J by 0 bases, with 10 bases between them. Germline V lookup: CDR1 LNHDA, CDR2 SQIVND (reference sequence). The CDR3 here is CASTGGYSNQPQHF. The CDR3 DNA sequence: TGTGCCAGTACTGGGGGGTATAGCAATCAGCCCCAGCATTTT.

The genes are TRBV16 and TRBJ1-1; TRBD1 matches at 9 bases. V was clipped by 0 bases and J by 11 bases; unmatched bases: 10. The CDR3 runs 15 residues. Germline assignment: CDR1 KGHSY and CDR2 FQNENV. The CDR3 DNA is TGTGCCAGCAGCCAATCATCACAGGGGGCGCGGGTGGCTTTCTTT. Its translation is CASSQSSQGARVAFF. Based on the CDR3 plus reference TRBV16 and TRBJ1-1, the full variable domain is GEEVAQTPKHLVRGEGQKAKLYCAPIKGHSYVFWYQQVLKNEFKFLISFQNENVFDETGMPKERFSAKCLPNSPCSLEIQATKLEDSAVYFCASSQSSQGARVAFFGQGTRLTVV.

This chain links TRBV10-3 with TRBJ2-2; TRBD1 matches 7 bases. This CDR3 spans 14 amino acids. CDR1 ENHRY and CDR2 SYGVKD come from the germline V gene. V dropped 6 bases and J dropped 5; count of bases not matched to a gene: 6. CDR3 protein: CAISKTGPTGELFF. The CDR3 coding sequence is TGTGCCATCAGCAAGACAGGGCCAACCGGGGAGCTGTTTTTT.

The V gene is TRBV19, the J gene TRBJ2-1, with D perhaps matching TRBD2 (7 bases). The CDR3 has 16 residues. CDR1 is LNHDA, CDR2 SQIVND, per germline (reference sequence). Trimming took off 5 bases at V and 5 bases at J, with 19 bases between the two ends. The CDR3 sequence is CASSSFGGGIHNEQFF. The CDR3 nucleotides read TGTGCCAGTAGTTCCTTTGGGGGGGGCATACACAATGAGCAGTTCTTC.

V is TRBV12-3 or TRBV12-4 and J is TRBJ2-1; D is unresolved. Trimming took off 4 bases at V and 8 bases at J, with 9 bases between the two ends. CDR3 length: 12 residues. The CDR3 loop reads CASSWQYDEQFF. The CDR3 DNA reads TGTGCCAGCAGTTGGCAGTACGATGAGCAGTTCTTC.

This clone has only a few counts. CDR3 in amino acids: CASSLVDFRRYGYTF. The DNA of the CDR3 is TGTGCCAGCAGTTTGGTGGACTTTCGACGCTATGGCTACACCTTC. The chain links TRBV28 to TRBJ1-2; D unclear. V lost 3 bases to trimming and J lost 4 bases, with 15 bases between them. CDR3 length: 15 amino acids. Germline V gene lookup returns CDR1 MDHEN and CDR2 SYDVKM.

This sequence joins TRBV29-1 and TRBJ2-7, with 12 nucleotides matching TRBD2. J was trimmed by 2 bases and V by 6 bases; bases with no gene match: 5. The CDR3 has 14 residues. CDR1 SQVTM and CDR2 ANQGSEA come from the germline V gene. The chain's CDR3 is CSVRTSGTAYEQYF. DNA of the CDR3: TGCAGCGTCAGGACTAGCGGGACGGCCTACGAGCAGTACTTC.